Here is one TCR beta chain with its context. The count of this clone is one. Its antigen is still unknown. Per-base qualities were not stored, and no clone one base away is much larger. These data belong to a study of blood T cell repertoires in COVID-19 (dated by TCRdb to between 2020 and 2021). General notes on the study: The collaborator samples originated in the United States, Italy and Spain and spanned the acute and convalescent phases of COVID-19. The prospective study material was composed of cDNA or gDNA derived from T cells, B-cell-depleted T cells, or PBMCs. Subjects who had been exposed to COVID-19, were actively infected with it, or had recovered from it provided the deeply sampled blood TCRbeta repertoires that made up the dataset. The repertoires were released in a freely available public database intended as a resource for research on the immune response to SARS-CoV-2. The samples were drawn from two sources: the first 160 participants of the ongoing ImmuneRACE study, and 1,200 or so subjects contributed by 6 global collaborators. Nearly every sample came with metadata listing a de-identified subject ID, COVID-19 status, age in years and sex. Where available, HLA class I and class II types were obtained from metadata supplied by the sample provider rather than from assay-based typing.

V and J are truncated by 2 bases and 6 bases respectively, leaving an intervening sequence of 15 bases. From the cysteine up to the phenylalanine, the CDR3 has a length of 14 residues. Only the CDR3 DNA stays, 42 bases, in frame from base 1. Reading the germline V gene (reference sequence) gives CDR1 SGHKS and CDR2 YYEKEE. General findings and caveats noted by the study authors: The quantity of clinical and demographic metadata differed by source and by participant and was supplied without curation.

The immunoSEQ Assay, a bias-controlled multiplex PCR, was used to amplify TCRbeta CDR3 regions from genomic DNA. In the paper's pipeline: The number of nucleated cells in each sample was estimated by amplification of reference gene primers within the assay. To quantify the absolute abundance of each unique TCRbeta CDR3 rearrangement, sequence reads were collapsed and filtered. Productive Simpson clonality was computed per sample as the square root of Simpson's diversity index over productive rearrangements. The source is immuneACCESS, and TCRdb retained only in-frame sequences with V and J called. Part of the clones is not carried over; for the studies checked, unresolved V genes explain less than half of this, and the remainder is unexplained. That table supplies the V and J calls and clone size; D and trimming were determined from the DNA. The sample includes about half a million clones, with roughly nine tenths observed a single time. Clones ranked in the top ten supply roughly 1% of the sample.

One collaborating source in Seattle enrolled patients during active infection and followed them longitudinally through the course of disease. Each collaborating institution followed its own protocols to collect whole blood in K2EDTA tubes. Collaborator samples were shipped for TCRbeta analysis as frozen whole blood, isolated PBMCs, or DNA extracted from either sample type. Sequencing used peripheral blood. The chain joins TRBV5-5 to TRBJ2-7; the D segment could be TRBD2, given 5 matching bases. This sequence was found in a man aged 18 to 30 with COVID-19, enrolled during active disease. The DNA sequence is given as TGTGCCAGCAGCTTCTTAGACCGGGAAGGCGAGCAGTACTTC. Translated, this gives CASSFLDREGEQYF.